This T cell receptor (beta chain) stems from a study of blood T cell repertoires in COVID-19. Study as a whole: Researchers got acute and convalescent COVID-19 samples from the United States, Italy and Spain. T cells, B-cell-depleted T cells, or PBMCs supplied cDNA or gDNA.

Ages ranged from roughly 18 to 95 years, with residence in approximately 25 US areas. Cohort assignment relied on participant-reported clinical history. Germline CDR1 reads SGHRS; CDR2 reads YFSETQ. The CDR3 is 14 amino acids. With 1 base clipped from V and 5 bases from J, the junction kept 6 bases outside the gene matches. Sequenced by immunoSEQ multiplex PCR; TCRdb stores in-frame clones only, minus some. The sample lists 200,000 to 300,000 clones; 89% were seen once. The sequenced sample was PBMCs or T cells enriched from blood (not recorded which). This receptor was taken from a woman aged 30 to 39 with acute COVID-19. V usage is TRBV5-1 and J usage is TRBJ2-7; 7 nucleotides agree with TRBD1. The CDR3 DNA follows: TGCGCCAGCAGCTTGAGACAGGGTGTCGACGAGCAGTACTTC. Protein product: CASSLRQGVDEQYF.